The table lists the clone carrying this T cell receptor beta chain with many counts. Original handling: Reference gene primer amplification gave nucleated cell count estimates. Sequencing used immunoSEQ multiplex PCR; TCRdb keeps in-frame clones, though not all of them. D and trimming were read from the DNA, whereas the V and J calls and clone size are those reported in that table. The sample lists approximately 82,000 clones, approximately 82% occurring once. The sample comes from a study of blood T cell repertoires in COVID-19. Study-level background: Samples came from the United States, Italy and Spain, spanning acute and convalescent COVID-19. The analysed material was cDNA or gDNA that came from T cells, B-cell-depleted T cells, or PBMCs.

Germline CDR1 and CDR2: SGHAT and FQNNGV. With 4 bases removed from V and 3 bases from J, the gap between germline ends came to 13 bases. This CDR3 has 14 residues. The origin of this receptor is a woman in her fifties or sixties with acute or convalescent COVID-19. Sequenced input: peripheral blood. The rearrangement uses TRBV11-2 and TRBJ2-7, with D perhaps matching TRBD1 (8 bases). CDR3 coding DNA: TGTGCCAGCAGCTCTACAGGGGGGGTCTACGAGCAGTACTTC. Protein product: CASSSTGGVYEQYF.